Listed below are T cell receptor beta chains from one sample, sequenced in a study of blood T cell repertoires in COVID-19. The repertoire was sequenced with immunoSEQ multiplex PCR; TCRdb's copy has only in-frame clones and lacks some. The sample includes about 130,000 clones, 84% of them seen just once. Source material: peripheral blood. Receptors were obtained from a human donor in a cohort sampled during active COVID-19. Each CDR3 is given with its conserved first and last residue. Fields, in order: V gene, J gene, D gene, clone size, CDR3 length, CDR3 protein, CDR3 DNA. A D gene is named only where the DNA matches it firmly. Size values are once, few and many counts, or a class for expanded clones, and some rows have none.

V gene: TRBV10-2; J gene: TRBJ2-3; D gene: .; clone size: .; CDR3 length: 14; CDR3 protein: CASRSTGPPDTQYF; CDR3 DNA: TGCGCCAGCAGGTCGACAGGCCCTCCAGATACGCAGTATTTT
V gene: TRBV4-1; J gene: TRBJ2-3; D gene: TRBD2; clone size: once; CDR3 length: 14; CDR3 protein: CASSRVGGTDTQYF; CDR3 DNA: TGCGCCAGCAGCCGAGTGGGAGGGACAGATACGCAGTATTTT
V gene: TRBV7-2; J gene: TRBJ2-3; D gene: TRBD2; clone size: .; CDR3 length: 16; CDR3 protein: CASSPRLAGGSDTQYF; CDR3 DNA: TGTGCCAGCAGCCCCCGACTAGCGGGGGGTTCAGATACGCAGTATTTT
V gene: TRBV19; J gene: TRBJ2-3; D gene: TRBD2; clone size: .; CDR3 length: 15; CDR3 protein: CASSVLAGGADTQYF; CDR3 DNA: TGTGCCAGTAGTGTGCTAGCGGGGGGTGCAGATACGCAGTATTTT
V gene: TRBV2; J gene: TRBJ1-1; D gene: TRBD1; clone size: .; CDR3 length: 16; CDR3 protein: CASRTRTGDHLNEAFF; CDR3 DNA: TGTGCCAGCAGGACGAGGACAGGGGACCACCTAAATGAAGCTTTCTTT
V gene: TRBV25-1; J gene: TRBJ1-5; D gene: .; clone size: few; CDR3 length: 13; CDR3 protein: CVQGSNSNQPQHF; CDR3 DNA: TGTGTCCAGGGAAGCAATAGCAATCAGCCCCAGCATTTT
V gene: TRBV10-1; J gene: TRBJ2-1; D gene: .; clone size: .; CDR3 length: 18; CDR3 protein: CASSDQTRRGRKNNEQFF; CDR3 DNA: TGCGCCAGCAGTGACCAAACCCGGCGGGGTCGAAAGAATAATGAGCAGTTCTTC
V gene: TRBV7-3; J gene: TRBJ1-1; D gene: TRBD1; clone size: .; CDR3 length: 14; CDR3 protein: CASSELGQGSEAFF; CDR3 DNA: TGTGCCAGCAGCGAGTTGGGACAGGGGAGTGAAGCTTTCTTT
V gene: TRBV20-1; J gene: TRBJ2-1; D gene: .; clone size: .; CDR3 length: 11; CDR3 protein: CSAHREYEQFF; CDR3 DNA: TGCAGTGCTCACAGGGAATATGAGCAGTTCTTC
V gene: TRBV5-1; J gene: TRBJ2-5; D gene: TRBD2; clone size: .; CDR3 length: 17; CDR3 protein: CASSLKGTSGGGETQYF; CDR3 DNA: TGCGCCAGCAGCTTGAAAGGGACTAGCGGGGGAGGGGAGACCCAGTACTTC
V gene: TRBV19; J gene: TRBJ1-1; D gene: TRBD1; clone size: .; CDR3 length: 15; CDR3 protein: CASSPWTGGNTEAFF; CDR3 DNA: TGTGCCAGTAGTCCATGGACAGGGGGGAACACTGAAGCTTTCTTT
V gene: TRBV6-1; J gene: TRBJ1-4; D gene: TRBD1; clone size: .; CDR3 length: 16; CDR3 protein: CASSVMQTGGGEKLFF; CDR3 DNA: TGTGCCAGCAGTGTGATGCAAACAGGGGGCGGTGAAAAACTGTTTTTT
V gene: TRBV7-3; J gene: TRBJ2-5; D gene: .; clone size: .; CDR3 length: 13; CDR3 protein: CASSRAGAETQYF; CDR3 DNA: TGTGCCAGCAGCCGAGCCGGTGCAGAGACCCAGTACTTC
V gene: TRBV5-1; J gene: TRBJ2-7; D gene: TRBD1; clone size: .; CDR3 length: 16; CDR3 protein: CASSSNARGLGYEQYF; CDR3 DNA: TGCGCCAGCAGCTCCAACGCCAGGGGGCTAGGATACGAGCAGTACTTC
V gene: TRBV5-8; J gene: TRBJ2-5; D gene: .; clone size: .; CDR3 length: 12; CDR3 protein: CASSRQQETQYF; CDR3 DNA: TGTGCCAGCAGCCGACAGCAAGAGACCCAGTACTTC
V gene: TRBV11-2; J gene: TRBJ2-3; D gene: TRBD2; clone size: .; CDR3 length: 16; CDR3 protein: CASSPGLAGYTDTQYF; CDR3 DNA: TGTGCCAGCAGCCCCGGGCTAGCGGGTTACACAGATACGCAGTATTTT
V gene: TRBV5-6; J gene: TRBJ2-3; D gene: TRBD1; clone size: .; CDR3 length: 15; CDR3 protein: CASKGQGFETDTQYF; CDR3 DNA: TGTGCCAGCAAAGGACAGGGGTTTGAAACAGATACGCAGTATTTT
V gene: TRBV9; J gene: TRBJ2-1; D gene: .; clone size: .; CDR3 length: 11; CDR3 protein: CASSAQFEQFF; CDR3 DNA: TGTGCCAGCAGCGCCCAGTTTGAGCAGTTCTTC
V gene: TRBV5-1; J gene: TRBJ1-1; D gene: .; clone size: .; CDR3 length: 14; CDR3 protein: CASSLHRANTEAFF; CDR3 DNA: TGCGCCAGCAGCTTGCACAGGGCGAACACTGAAGCTTTCTTT
V gene: TRBV19; J gene: TRBJ1-2; D gene: .; clone size: .; CDR3 length: 15; CDR3 protein: CASSIAAAGVYGYTF; CDR3 DNA: TGTGCCAGTAGTATAGCCGCCGCGGGTGTCTATGGCTACACCTTC
V gene: TRBV6-5; J gene: TRBJ2-5; D gene: TRBD1; clone size: .; CDR3 length: 11; CDR3 protein: CASGPGGTQYF; CDR3 DNA: TGTGCCAGCGGACCAGGGGGGACCCAGTACTTC
V gene: TRBV30; J gene: TRBJ2-2; D gene: TRBD2; clone size: .; CDR3 length: 15; CDR3 protein: CAWDPSGGNTGELFF; CDR3 DNA: TGTGCCTGGGACCCTAGCGGGGGGAACACCGGGGAGCTGTTTTTT
V gene: TRBV5-6; J gene: TRBJ2-5; D gene: .; clone size: .; CDR3 length: 16; CDR3 protein: CASSLGTQGPKETQYF; CDR3 DNA: TGTGCCAGCAGCTTAGGGACACAAGGACCAAAAGAGACCCAGTACTTC
V gene: TRBV7-9; J gene: TRBJ2-7; D gene: TRBD1; clone size: .; CDR3 length: 11; CDR3 protein: CASSTGAYEYF; CDR3 DNA: TGTGCCAGCAGCACAGGGGCCTATGAGTACTTC
V gene: TRBV24-1; J gene: TRBJ1-1; D gene: TRBD1; clone size: .; CDR3 length: 13; CDR3 protein: CATRDRVGTEAFF; CDR3 DNA: TGTGCCACTAGAGACAGGGTCGGCACTGAAGCTTTCTTT
V gene: TRBV2; J gene: TRBJ2-5; D gene: .; clone size: .; CDR3 length: 14; CDR3 protein: CASRGDSRTETQYF; CDR3 DNA: TGTGCCAGCAGAGGGGACTCACGCACGGAGACCCAGTACTTC
V gene: TRBV7-3; J gene: TRBJ2-7; D gene: .; clone size: few; CDR3 length: 13; CDR3 protein: CASSLDRPYEQYF; CDR3 DNA: TGTGCCAGCAGCTTAGACAGGCCCTACGAGCAGTACTTC
V gene: TRBV5-5; J gene: TRBJ2-7; D gene: .; clone size: .; CDR3 length: 15; CDR3 protein: CASSLLGPGYYEQYF; CDR3 DNA: TGTGCCAGCAGCTTACTGGGGCCAGGCTACTACGAGCAGTACTTC
V gene: TRBV30; J gene: TRBJ1-3; D gene: .; clone size: .; CDR3 length: 15; CDR3 protein: CAWSVPSNSGNTIYF; CDR3 DNA: TGTGCCTGGAGTGTACCTAGTAACTCTGGAAACACCATATATTTT
V gene: TRBV7-9; J gene: TRBJ1-6; D gene: TRBD1; clone size: few; CDR3 length: 14; CDR3 protein: CASSFGQGSSPLHF; CDR3 DNA: TGTGCCAGCAGCTTTGGACAGGGGAGTTCACCCCTCCACTTT
V gene: TRBV14; J gene: TRBJ2-3; D gene: TRBD2; clone size: .; CDR3 length: 15; CDR3 protein: CASSQERGSTDTQYF; CDR3 DNA: TGTGCCAGCAGCCAAGAGCGGGGGAGCACAGATACGCAGTATTTT
V gene: TRBV5-1; J gene: TRBJ1-3; D gene: TRBD1; clone size: once; CDR3 length: 23; CDR3 protein: CASSHLQGANKIVVGRAGNTIYF; CDR3 DNA: TGCGCCAGCAGCCACCTCCAGGGGGCCAACAAGATAGTGGTCGGCCGGGCGGGAAACACCATATATTTT
V gene: TRBV5-1; J gene: TRBJ1-2; D gene: TRBD1; clone size: once; CDR3 length: 17; CDR3 protein: CASSLGAGGTDSYGYTF; CDR3 DNA: TGCGCCAGCAGCTTGGGTGCAGGGGGCACTGATAGCTATGGCTACACCTTC
V gene: TRBV4-2; J gene: TRBJ2-3; D gene: .; clone size: once; CDR3 length: 14; CDR3 protein: CASSQNTGSDTQYF; CDR3 DNA: TGTGCCAGCAGCCAAAACACAGGGTCAGATACGCAGTATTTT
V gene: TRBV12-3/TRBV12-4; J gene: TRBJ1-2; D gene: .; clone size: .; CDR3 length: 11; CDR3 protein: CASSLGHGYTF; CDR3 DNA: TGTGCCAGCAGTTTAGGGCATGGCTACACCTTC
V gene: TRBV7-3; J gene: TRBJ2-3; D gene: TRBD2; clone size: .; CDR3 length: 18; CDR3 protein: CASSLAPRTGGGGDTQYF; CDR3 DNA: TGTGCCAGCAGCCTGGCTCCCCGGACGGGGGGGGGTGGAGATACGCAGTATTTT
V gene: TRBV19; J gene: TRBJ1-2; D gene: .; clone size: .; CDR3 length: 16; CDR3 protein: CASSSRTEAASYGYTF; CDR3 DNA: TGTGCCAGTAGTTCCCGGACGGAAGCGGCGTCCTATGGCTACACCTTC
V gene: TRBV27; J gene: TRBJ1-2; D gene: .; clone size: once; CDR3 length: 15; CDR3 protein: CASKRLLQGHYGYTF; CDR3 DNA: TGTGCCAGCAAACGGCTACTACAGGGACACTATGGCTACACCTTC
V gene: TRBV15; J gene: TRBJ1-1; D gene: .; clone size: .; CDR3 length: 13; CDR3 protein: CATSRDVSTEAFF; CDR3 DNA: TGTGCCACCAGCAGAGATGTGAGTACTGAAGCTTTCTTT
V gene: TRBV28; J gene: TRBJ2-1; D gene: .; clone size: .; CDR3 length: 17; CDR3 protein: CARVTRDFWAGGNEQFF; CDR3 DNA: TGTGCCAGGGTTACCCGGGACTTCTGGGCTGGAGGCAATGAGCAGTTCTTC
V gene: TRBV27; J gene: TRBJ2-7; D gene: .; clone size: .; CDR3 length: 14; CDR3 protein: CASAGMRGSYEQYF; CDR3 DNA: TGTGCCAGCGCAGGGATGCGTGGCTCCTACGAGCAGTACTTC
V gene: TRBV9; J gene: TRBJ2-7; D gene: .; clone size: many; CDR3 length: 13; CDR3 protein: CASSPGITYEQYF; CDR3 DNA: TGTGCCAGCAGCCCCGGGATTACCTACGAGCAGTACTTC
V gene: TRBV5-6; J gene: TRBJ1-6; D gene: .; clone size: .; CDR3 length: 14; CDR3 protein: CASSLTYRDSPLHF; CDR3 DNA: TGTGCCAGCAGCTTAACTTACAGGGATTCACCCCTCCACTTT
V gene: TRBV7-9; J gene: TRBJ2-5; D gene: TRBD1; clone size: .; CDR3 length: 14; CDR3 protein: CASGTQGAPETQYF; CDR3 DNA: TGTGCCAGCGGAACACAGGGGGCCCCAGAGACCCAGTACTTC
V gene: TRBV7-9; J gene: TRBJ1-2; D gene: .; clone size: .; CDR3 length: 12; CDR3 protein: CATSGRLYGYTF; CDR3 DNA: TGTGCCACCTCGGGGAGGCTCTATGGCTACACCTTC
V gene: TRBV6-6; J gene: TRBJ2-4; D gene: .; clone size: .; CDR3 length: 13; CDR3 protein: CASQTSPNVIQYF; CDR3 DNA: TGTGCCAGCCAGACTAGTCCAAACGTCATTCAGTACTTC
V gene: TRBV7-6; J gene: TRBJ2-2; D gene: .; clone size: .; CDR3 length: 15; CDR3 protein: CASSLATGPTGELFF; CDR3 DNA: TGTGCCAGCAGCTTAGCAACAGGGCCCACCGGGGAGCTGTTTTTT
V gene: TRBV4-1; J gene: TRBJ1-2; D gene: .; clone size: .; CDR3 length: 16; CDR3 protein: CASSQVYRRVNYGYTF; CDR3 DNA: TGCGCCAGCAGCCAAGTTTATCGGCGGGTTAACTATGGCTACACCTTC
V gene: TRBV9; J gene: TRBJ2-7; D gene: .; clone size: .; CDR3 length: 15; CDR3 protein: CASSKTPTVFYEQYF; CDR3 DNA: TGTGCCAGCAGCAAAACCCCGACAGTTTTCTACGAGCAGTACTTC
V gene: TRBV28; J gene: TRBJ1-2; D gene: TRBD1; clone size: .; CDR3 length: 14; CDR3 protein: CASSLLTGVGGYTF; CDR3 DNA: TGTGCCAGCAGTTTATTAACAGGGGTGGGTGGCTACACCTTC